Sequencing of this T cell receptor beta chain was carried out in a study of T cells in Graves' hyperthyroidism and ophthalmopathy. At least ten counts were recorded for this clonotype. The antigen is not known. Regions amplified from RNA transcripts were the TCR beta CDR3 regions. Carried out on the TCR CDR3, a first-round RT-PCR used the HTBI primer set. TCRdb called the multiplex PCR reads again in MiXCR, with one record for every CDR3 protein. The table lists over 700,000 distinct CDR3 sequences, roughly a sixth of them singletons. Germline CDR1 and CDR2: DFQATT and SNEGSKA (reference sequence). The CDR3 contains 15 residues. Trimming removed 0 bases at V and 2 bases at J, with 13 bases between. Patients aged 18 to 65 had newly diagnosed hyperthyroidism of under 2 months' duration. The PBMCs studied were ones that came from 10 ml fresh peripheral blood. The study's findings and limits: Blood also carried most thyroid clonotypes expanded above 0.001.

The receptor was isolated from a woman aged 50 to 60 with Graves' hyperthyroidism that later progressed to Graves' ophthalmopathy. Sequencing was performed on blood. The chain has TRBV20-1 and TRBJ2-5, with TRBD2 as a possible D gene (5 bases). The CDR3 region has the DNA TGCAGTGCTAGAGACTCAGCGGAGGCACAAGAGACCCAGTACTTC. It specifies CSARDSAEAQETQYF.